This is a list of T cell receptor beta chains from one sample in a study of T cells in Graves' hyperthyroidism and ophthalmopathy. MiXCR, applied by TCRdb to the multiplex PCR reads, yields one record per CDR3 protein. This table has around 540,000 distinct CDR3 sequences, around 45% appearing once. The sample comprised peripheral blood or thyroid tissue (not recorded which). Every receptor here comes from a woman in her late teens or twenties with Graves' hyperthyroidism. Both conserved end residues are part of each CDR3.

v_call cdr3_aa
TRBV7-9 CASSATTGRDYEQYF
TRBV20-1 CSVTTTSGPYEQYF
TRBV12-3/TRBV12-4 CASSRQGENYGYTF
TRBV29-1 CSYATGYGYTF
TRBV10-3 CAISEAFPSYEQYF
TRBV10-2 CASSRRQGPSYEQYF
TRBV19 CASSISTDGSYNSPLHF
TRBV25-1 CASSWEGVNEQFF
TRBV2 CASRIGTQSSGNTIYF
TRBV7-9 CASSPLGTGTRETQYF
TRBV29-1 CSVFGGLGMNTEAFF
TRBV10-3 CAIRAELSFYEQYF
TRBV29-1 CSVRTGDGYTF
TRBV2 CASSKTGSQYF
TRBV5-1 CASSSRDTVNSPLHF
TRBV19 CASSIGVRWNQPQHF
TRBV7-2 CASSIAGATYEQYF
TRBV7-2 CASSQYTLGDANTEAFF
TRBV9 CASSVDPDPNEKLFF
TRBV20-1 CSANPRAGSYEQYF
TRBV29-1 CSVEIGTPYEQYF
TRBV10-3 CAIRGNTIYF
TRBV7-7 CASSQGLGFQETQYF
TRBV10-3 CAISDGQDHETQYF
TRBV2 CASGKGAVEAFF
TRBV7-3 CASSGQAGGPNEQYF
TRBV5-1 CASSFGTVNYGYTF
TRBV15 CATSRVAGRDTGELFF
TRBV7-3 CASSPAVAGGRETQYF
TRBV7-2 CASSQGQPFGPQHF
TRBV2 CASSGGQGAAFF
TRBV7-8 CASSYLGGADVSYGYTF
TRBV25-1 CASRRPGTDTQYF